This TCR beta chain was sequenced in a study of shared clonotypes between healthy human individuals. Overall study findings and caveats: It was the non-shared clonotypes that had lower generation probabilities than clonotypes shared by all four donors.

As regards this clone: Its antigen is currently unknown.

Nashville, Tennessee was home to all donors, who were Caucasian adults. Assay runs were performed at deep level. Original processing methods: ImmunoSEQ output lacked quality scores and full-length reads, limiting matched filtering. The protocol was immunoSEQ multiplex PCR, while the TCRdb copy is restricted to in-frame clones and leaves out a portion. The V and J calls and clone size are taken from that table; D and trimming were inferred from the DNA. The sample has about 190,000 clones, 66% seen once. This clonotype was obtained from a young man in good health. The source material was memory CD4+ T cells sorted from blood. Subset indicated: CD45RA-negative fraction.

This chain's CDR3 is CASSKGGGVGYNEQFF. DNA for the CDR3: TGTGCCAGCAGCAAAGGGGGAGGGGTCGGCTACAATGAGCAGTTCTTC. The gene calls are TRBV21-1 and TRBJ2-1; the DNA was not used to check the table's D call, TRBD2. TRBV21-1 is a listed pseudogene. This CDR3 is 16 amino acids long.